One sample yielded the 29 T cell receptor beta chains listed below, sequenced in a study of vaccination effects on CD4 cells after COVID-19. No antigen has been identified for these receptors. Measured with immunoSEQ multiplex PCR; TCRdb has only the in-frame clones, and not every one. The data show 70,000 or so clones, about 70% seen once. After expansion with viral peptide pools in the ViraFEST assay, antigen-specific CD4+ T cells were sequenced. After roughly 9 days in culture, the CD4+ T cells were isolated. Among the vaccine recipients, none had a prior SARS-CoV-2 infection, and nucleocapsid antibodies were negative. Sequenced material: CD4+ T cells from PBMCs cultured with HCoV-NL63 spike peptides, taken before COVID-19 vaccination. Every receptor here comes from a human donor who received a COVID-19 vaccine.

The chain carries TRBV18 and TRBJ1-1, with 7 bases that match TRBD1. The CDR3 contains 15 residues. The V gene end was trimmed by 6 bases and the J gene end by 1 base; junction bases not matched to a gene: 8. Germline lookup yields CDR1 KGHSH and CDR2 LQKENI. The CDR3 loop is CASSLTGTENTEAFF. CDR3 DNA: TGTGCCAGCTCCCTTACCGGGACAGAGAACACTGAAGCTTTCTTT. Filled out from reference TRBV18 and TRBJ1-1, the complete variable domain reads NAGVMQNPRHLVRRRGQEARLRCSPMKGHSHVYWYRQLPEEGLKFMVYLQKENIIDESGMPKERFSAEFPKEGPSILRIQQVVRGDSAAYFCASSLTGTENTEAFFGQGTRLTVV.

The V gene is TRBV6-5, the J gene TRBJ1-1; D gene unclear. V lost 8 bases and J lost 2, with 12 bases in between. The CDR3 has 13 amino acids. Looked up from germline, CDR1 is MNHEY and CDR2 is SVGAGI. In DNA form, the CDR3 reads TGTGCCAGCCTGGAACGGTCCAACACTGAAGCTTTCTTT. As protein: CASLERSNTEAFF.

This chain joins TRBV19 and TRBJ1-4; 8 bases are a match to TRBD1. Germline CDR1 LNHDA, CDR2 SQIVND (reference sequence). Germline trimming cut 6 bases from V and 3 bases from J; bases unmatched to any gene: 6. This CDR3 has 15 amino acids. The CDR3 bases are TGTGCCAGTAGGATCGGACAGGGAGCTAATGAAAAACTGTTTTTT. It is translated as CASRIGQGANEKLFF.

The chain is built from TRBV18 and TRBJ1-5; 7 nucleotides match TRBD1. This CDR3 has 13 residues. Germline V gene sequence: CDR1 KGHSH, CDR2 LQKENI. V was clipped by 2 bases and J by 5 bases; unmatched bases: 0. DNA for the CDR3: TGTGCCAGCTCACCAACAGGGGATCAGCCCCAGCATTTT. Protein product: CASSPTGDQPQHF.

This clone was seen once. This chain joins TRBV5-1 and TRBJ2-1; 11 bases fit TRBD1. This CDR3 contains 16 residues. From germline, CDR1 is SGHRS and CDR2 YFSETQ. With V trimmed by 4 bases and J by 7 bases, 10 bases remained unmatched. The DNA of the CDR3 is TGCGCCAGCAGCAAGGGGGACAGGGGGTTCATGAATGAGCAGTTCTTC. Translation gives CASSKGDRGFMNEQFF.

The V and J genes are TRBV7-6 and TRBJ2-2, with D uncertain. The CDR3 is 13 amino acids. V lost 10 bases to trimming and J lost 0 bases, with 9 bases between them. In germline, CDR1 is SGHVS, CDR2 FNYEAQ. CDR3 sequence (DNA): TGTGCCACCTCCCAACCGAACACCGGGGAGCTGTTTTTT. This translates into CATSQPNTGELFF.

This clone was seen just once. This sequence joins TRBV6-4 and TRBJ1-2; D not certain. This CDR3 has 11 amino acids. Trimming pared 6 bases from V and 1 base from J, leaving 3 bases between. CDR1 MRHNA and CDR2 SNTAGT come from the germline V gene. CDR3 loop: CASRGNYGYTF. CDR3 DNA: TGTGCCAGCAGGGGTAACTATGGCTACACCTTC.

This chain connects TRBV18 to TRBJ2-7; D may be TRBD2 (5 bases). The CDR3 totals 14 residues. Trimming shortened V by 3 bases and J by 2 bases, and 11 bases separated the two germline ends. Germline V lookup: CDR1 KGHSH, CDR2 LQKENI. The CDR3 region has the DNA TGTGCCAGCTCACCCACGGAGGCCCCCTACGAGCAGTACGTC. Protein product: CASSPTEAPYEQYV.

This clone occurred a few times. The chain is built from TRBV18 and TRBJ1-6, with 7 nucleotides matching TRBD1. The CDR3 is 16 residues long. The trim removed 3 bases at V and 5 bases at J, leaving 7 bases unmatched. CDR1 and CDR2 (germline): KGHSH, LQKENI. The CDR3 protein is CASSPLPGGNNSPLHF. CDR3 bases: TGTGCCAGCTCACCGCTACCAGGGGGAAATAATTCACCCCTCCACTTT.

This clone was counted between two and nine times. Here the CDR3 DNA reads TGTGCCAGCAGCTCAGGGACTAGAGTCGAGCAGTACGTC. Translated, it gives CASSSGTRVEQYV. V and J are TRBV7-9 and TRBJ2-7; TRBD2 aligns across 8 bases. This CDR3 region has 13 residues. Germline values: CDR1 SEHNR, CDR2 FQNEAQ (reference sequence). With V trimmed by 4 bases and J by 6 bases, 5 bases remained unmatched.

The table lists this clone with a count of one. The rearrangement links TRBV28 to TRBJ1-4; D uncertain. Germline loops: CDR1 MDHEN, CDR2 SYDVKM. V lost 6 bases to trimming and J lost 5 bases, with 25 bases between them. CDR3 size: 18 residues. In nucleotides, the CDR3 is TGTGCCAGCAGGGACCGGGCATCTCGAGGTGCGCGAAATGAAAAACTGTTTTTT. This translates into CASRDRASRGARNEKLFF.

This clone was counted a single time. J is TRBJ1-4 and V is TRBV3-1 (or the pseudogene TRBV3-2), with D unresolved. CDR1 is LGHDT and CDR2 is YNNKEL in the germline V gene (reference sequence). The V end was cut by 6 bases, the J end by 4 bases, with 9 bases between. The CDR3 totals 13 residues. CDR3 in amino acids: CASSLVGNEKLFF. The CDR3, as DNA: TGTGCCAGCAGTCTTGTGGGTAATGAAAAACTGTTTTTT.

The V call is TRBV10-1, the J call TRBJ1-4; 9 bases map to TRBD1. The germline V gene encodes CDR1 WNHNN and CDR2 SYGVQD (reference sequence). The CDR3 is made up of 16 amino acids. V was pared by 0 bases and J by 5 bases, with 4 bases of the junction left unmatched. The chain's CDR3 is CASSESTGTGNEKLFF. The DNA of the CDR3 is TGCGCCAGCAGTGAGTCGACCGGGACAGGGAATGAAAAACTGTTTTTT.

The gene calls are TRBV29-1 and TRBJ2-6, with D uncertain. Trimming left V 0 bases short and J 0 bases short, with 6 bases between. CDR3 length equals 15 residues. Germline V gene data show CDR1 as SQVTM and CDR2 as ANQGSEA. CDR3 in amino acids: CSVEDLRSGANVLTF. For the CDR3, the DNA is TGCAGCGTTGAAGACTTACGCTCTGGGGCCAACGTCCTGACTTTC.

This chain links TRBV30 with TRBJ1-3; tentative D call: TRBD1 (5 bases). Deletions cut 5 bases from V and 0 bases from J, with 8 bases between. Germline V gene sequence: CDR1 GTSNPN, CDR2 SVGIG (reference sequence). The CDR3 totals 13 residues. CDR3 sequence: CAWAGSSGNTIYF. In nucleotides, the CDR3 is TGTGCCTGGGCAGGGAGCTCTGGAAACACCATATATTTT.

V is TRBV5-1 and J is TRBJ2-2, with 9 bases lining up with TRBD2. Per the germline V gene, CDR1 is SGHRS and CDR2 is YFSETQ. The CDR3 sequence is 15 residues long. Trimming at V came to 6 bases and at J to 4 bases, leaving 7 bases not matched to a gene. The CDR3 nucleotides are TGCGCCAGCACGGCTAGCGGGGAGGTCACCGGGGAGCTGTTTTTT. It yields the protein CASTASGEVTGELFF. The complete variable domain, with remaining parts taken from reference TRBV5-1 and TRBJ2-2, reads KAGVTQTPRYLIKTRGQQVTLSCSPISGHRSVSWYQQTPGQGLQFLFEYFSETQRNKGNFPGRFSGRQFSNSRSEMNVSTLELGDSALYLCASTASGEVTGELFFGEGSRLTVL.

The chain has TRBV30 and TRBJ2-4; D may match TRBD1 or TRBD2 (5 bases each). Germline V gene data show CDR1 as GTSNPN and CDR2 as SVGIG (reference sequence). V lost 4 bases, J lost 0 bases, and 13 bases lay in between. The CDR3 extends over 15 amino acids. In DNA form, the CDR3 reads TGTGCCTGGACAGGGAGAGGGGAAGCCAAAAACATTCAGTACTTC. Amino acids: CAWTGRGEAKNIQYF.

The chain couples TRBV5-1 to TRBJ1-1, with D unresolved. V lost 1 base and J 2 bases, leaving 6 bases between the germline ends. This CDR3 spans 13 amino acids. Germline CDR1 and CDR2: SGHRS and YFSETQ. Written as DNA, the CDR3 is TGCGCCAGCAGCTTGTTGGATAACACTGAAGCTTTCTTT. It translates to CASSLLDNTEAFF.

The sample holds one count of this clone. The rearrangement links TRBV5-1 to TRBJ2-1; D possibly matches TRBD1 or TRBD2 (7 bases each). The CDR3 is 15 residues long. Between the trimmed V and J ends, which lost 6 bases and 0 bases, there was a span of 13 bases. Germline CDR1 and CDR2: SGHRS and YFSETQ. CDR3 nucleotide sequence: TGCGCCAGCACCTGGGAGGGGGCCTCCTACAATGAGCAGTTCTTC. Encoded protein: CASTWEGASYNEQFF.

The chain combines TRBV5-4 with TRBJ2-5; 8 bases line up with TRBD1. The CDR3 consists of 14 residues. The germline CDR1 and CDR2 sequences are SGHNT and YYREEE (reference sequence). The V segment lost 3 bases and the J segment 6 bases; nucleotides outside the gene matches: 7. CDR3 residues: CASSSKDRGKTQYF. The CDR3 bases are TGTGCCAGCAGCTCCAAAGACAGGGGAAAGACCCAGTACTTC.

The chain links TRBV11-2 to TRBJ2-6; possibly TRBD1 or TRBD2 for D (5 bases each). Trimming shortened V by 1 base and J by 0 bases, and 7 bases separated the two germline ends. CDR1 is SGHAT and CDR2 is FQNNGV in the germline V gene. The CDR3 is made up of 16 amino acids. The CDR3 loop reads CASSLVGGSGANVLTF. The CDR3, as DNA: TGTGCCAGCAGCTTAGTTGGGGGCTCTGGGGCCAACGTCCTGACTTTC.

The chain employs TRBV18 and TRBJ2-5; D could derive from TRBD1 or TRBD2 (6 bases each). Per the germline V gene, CDR1 is KGHSH and CDR2 is LQKENI. This CDR3 spans 14 amino acids. The V end lost 2 bases, the J end lost 4 bases, and 11 bases lay between the germline ends. The CDR3 DNA reads as TGTGCCAGCTCACCAACCGGGGGCACAGAGACCCAGTACTTC. It codes for CASSPTGGTETQYF. Full variable domain (outside the CDR3, taken from reference TRBV18 and TRBJ2-5): NAGVMQNPRHLVRRRGQEARLRCSPMKGHSHVYWYRQLPEEGLKFMVYLQKENIIDESGMPKERFSAEFPKEGPSILRIQQVVRGDSAAYFCASSPTGGTETQYFGPGTRLLVL.

The chain links TRBV19 to TRBJ1-6; no clear D gene. The CDR3 totals 16 residues. The V and J ends lost 7 bases and 8 bases respectively, with 21 bases between them. Germline V gives CDR1 LNHDA, CDR2 SQIVND (reference sequence). Here the CDR3 reads CASTQAPTTWDSPLHF. Written as DNA, the CDR3 is TGTGCCAGTACCCAGGCCCCGACGACTTGGGATTCACCCCTCCACTTT.

The sample holds a few counts of this clone. The chain employs TRBV12-3 or TRBV12-4 and TRBJ1-1; D remains ambiguous. The length of the CDR3 is 12 residues. Trimming left V 5 bases short and J 3 bases short, with 7 bases between. CDR3 residues: CASSTRYTEAFF. The CDR3 bases are TGTGCCAGCAGTACCCGATACACTGAAGCTTTCTTT.

This clone was picked up one time. The chain joins TRBV6-2 or TRBV6-3 to TRBJ2-7; 9 bases are a match to TRBD1. The CDR3 sequence is 14 residues long. The junction had 9 bases not matched to a gene; V was cut back by 5 bases and J by 7 bases. From germline, CDR1 is MNHEY and CDR2 SVGEGT. As DNA, the CDR3 is TGTGCCAGCAGTACCCCGGGACAGGGAAGGGAGCAGTACGTC. Translating it yields CASSTPGQGREQYV.

The chain combines TRBV7-3 with TRBJ2-1; D uncertain. V was shortened by 1 base and J by 4 bases, with 14 bases between the two germline ends. CDR3 size: 16 residues. Germline loops: CDR1 SGHTA, CDR2 FQGTGA. The CDR3 region has the DNA TGTGCCAGCAGCTTAAACCCTTCCGGACCTTACAATGAGCAGTTCTTC. This encodes CASSLNPSGPYNEQFF. Together with reference TRBV7-3 and TRBJ2-1, the CDR3 gives the full variable domain: GAGVSQTPSNKVTEKGKYVELRCDPISGHTALYWYRQSLGQGPEFLIYFQGTGAADDSGLPNDRFFAVRPEGSVSTLKIQRTERGDSAVYLCASSLNPSGPYNEQFFGPGTRLTVL.

J is TRBJ2-7 and V is TRBV6-5, with 9 bases that match TRBD1. The V segment lost 10 bases and the J segment 5 bases; nucleotides outside the gene matches: 15. Germline V lookup: CDR1 MNHEY, CDR2 SVGAGI. CDR3 length: 15 amino acids. The CDR3: CATSRGDRVVDEQYV. CDR3 DNA sequence: TGTGCCACCTCACGGGGGGACAGGGTCGTGGACGAGCAGTACGTC.

The chain carries TRBV29-1 and TRBJ2-3, with D possibly TRBD2 on 6 matching bases. The germline CDR1 and CDR2 sequences are SQVTM and ANQGSEA. The CDR3 has 14 amino acids. V was shortened by 3 bases and J by 4 bases, with 14 bases between the two germline ends. CDR3 protein: CSVEPWRAADTQYF. The CDR3 region has the DNA TGCAGCGTTGAGCCCTGGAGGGCCGCAGATACGCAGTATTTT.

The rearrangement uses TRBV29-1 and TRBJ2-2, with D uncertain. The CDR3 is made up of 12 amino acids. The germline CDR1 and CDR2 sequences are SQVTM and ANQGSEA. V dropped 1 base and J dropped 4 bases, with 4 bases sitting between them. Here the CDR3 reads CSVEGVTGELFF. The DNA of the CDR3 is TGCAGCGTTGAAGGAGTCACCGGGGAGCTGTTTTTT.